This record concerns one T cell receptor beta chain sequence. No antigen is known for it. This sample is part of a study of shared clonotypes between healthy human individuals. Donors included only healthy HIV-negative adults lacking recent acute infections or vaccinations. Among the donors, all were Caucasian adults who lived in Nashville, Tennessee. With V trimmed by 2 bases and J by 4 bases, 5 bases remained unmatched. This CDR3 is built from 16 residues. Germline loops: CDR1 GTSNPN, CDR2 SVGIG (reference sequence). The repertoire was sequenced with immunoSEQ multiplex PCR; TCRdb's copy has only in-frame clones and lacks some. This table holds approximately 2.4 million clones, under 97% found once. Study-level findings and limits: Rarefaction showed sorted-subset sequencing was incomplete despite large depth.

The clonotype comes from a man aged 18 to 29 in good health. Sequencing was done on a sample of naive CD4+ T cells sorted from blood. Sample subset: CD45RA+ positively selected. The chain is built from TRBV30 and TRBJ2-1, with 13 bases lining up with TRBD2. CDR3 sequence: CAWSPPGLAGYNEQFF. The CDR3 region has the DNA TGTGCCTGGAGTCCGCCGGGACTAGCGGGATACAATGAGCAGTTCTTC.